Reported below is one T cell receptor beta chain. Which antigen it targets is not known. Base qualities are not provided; no much larger clone lies one nucleotide away. The germline V gene (reference sequence) specifies MNHNY as CDR1 and SVGAGI as CDR2. The CDR3, cysteine through phenylalanine, is 14 amino acids long. CDR3 DNA is the only sequence kept; it has 42 bases, read in frame from the first base. V lost 5 bases and J lost 2 bases; the stretch between them is 9 bases long. The sample originates from a study of blood T cell repertoires in COVID-19 (dated by TCRdb to about 2020). Background on the whole study: Collaborator samples came from the United States, Italy and Spain and covered acute and convalescent phases of COVID-19. The dataset comprised deeply sampled blood TCRbeta repertoires from subjects exposed to, actively infected with, or recovered from COVID-19. Samples came from the ongoing ImmuneRACE study (first 160 participants) plus 1,254 subjects from 6 global collaborators. Where available, HLA class I and class II types were taken from metadata supplied by the sample provider and were not determined by assay-based typing. The repertoires were made available in a free public database intended to serve as a resource for research on the immune response to SARS-CoV-2. The material from the prospective study consisted of cDNA or gDNA derived from T cells, B-cell-depleted T cells, or PBMCs. The sample metadata nearly always contained a de-identified subject ID, COVID-19 status, age in years and sex. The paper's findings and limits, for the study overall: How much clinical and demographic metadata was included differed by source and by participant, and the metadata was provided uncurated.

The immunoSEQ Assay, a bias-controlled multiplex PCR, was used to amplify TCRbeta CDR3 regions from genomic DNA. Turning to the authors' computational methods: The number of nucleated cells in each sample was estimated by amplification of reference gene primers within the assay. Sequence reads were collapsed and filtered to measure the absolute abundance of every unique TCRbeta CDR3 rearrangement. For each sample, productive Simpson clonality was calculated as the square root of Simpson's diversity index over productive rearrangements. TCRdb limited this immuneACCESS table to in-frame rearrangements with V and J called. A share of clones is missing; checked studies link under half to unresolved V genes, and the rest is unexplained. V and J calls and clone size are copied from that table; D and trimming were computed from the DNA. In this sample the table shows around 250,000 clones, around 86% of which occur a single time. About 8.6% of the sample comes from the top ten.

The collaborating institutions used their own protocols to collect whole blood in K2EDTA tubes. For TCRbeta analysis, collaborators shipped samples as frozen whole blood, isolated PBMCs, or DNA extracted from either of those sample types. Input material: peripheral blood. This clonotype was sampled from a middle-aged man with active or convalescent COVID-19. The rearranged chain carries TRBV6-6 and TRBJ2-2; a tentative D call is TRBD2 (6 bases match). The sequenced DNA: TGTGCCAGCAGTACGGGGGTTAACACCGGGGAGCTGTTTTTT. This codes for CASSTGVNTGELFF.